Sequencing of this T cell receptor beta chain was carried out in a study of spatial heterogeneity in lung cancer. Germline V CDR1 and CDR2: SEHNR, FQNEAQ (reference sequence). The trim removed 6 bases at V and 3 bases at J, leaving 5 bases unmatched. The CDR3 sequence is 14 residues long. Specified time point: sample taken at primary tumor resection. Unsorted whole RNA samples from tumor, nontumor lung or frozen PBMC were sequenced. The donor population consisted of 72 patients with untreated, early-stage non-small cell lung cancer. Every individual TCR cDNA molecule carried its own unique molecular identifier, which allowed correction of PCR and sequencing errors. Each CDR3 protein gets one entry after TCRdb re-called the 5' RACE reads with MiXCR. This table has 5,100 or so distinct CDR3 sequences, roughly 24% appearing once.

The starting material was PBMCs, obtained at surgery. V is TRBV7-9 and J is TRBJ1-5; the match to TRBD1 covers 7 bases. The TCR sequence derives from a male donor with early-stage non-small cell lung cancer. The CDR3 nucleotides are TGTGCCAGCAGTAACAGGGGTGCCAATCAGCCCCAGCATTTT. It codes for CASSNRGANQPQHF.